These T cell receptor beta chains were read from a single sample in a study of cytomegalovirus exposure and HLA in healthy donors. Data came from immunoSEQ multiplex PCR; TCRdb stores just in-frame clones and leaves some out. The profile shows about 200,000 clones, more than 65% of them singletons. The sequenced material came from PBMCs. The receptors were gathered from a woman aged 25-40 years in good health and CMV-seropositive. Both conserved end residues are part of each CDR3. D genes are given only for firm matches. Rows give clone size only sometimes, using once, few, many, or a class for an expanded clone.

CDR3nt: TGCAGCGCCCAGGTACGGGAGCAGTTCTTC; CDR3aa: CSAQVREQFF; j_gene: TRBJ2-1; abundance: .; d_gene: .; v_gene: TRBV29-1
CDR3nt: TGCGCCAGCAGCTTGCCGGGACAGGGGACCTCGGGCACTGAAGCTTTCTTT; CDR3aa: CASSLPGQGTSGTEAFF; j_gene: TRBJ1-1; abundance: .; d_gene: TRBD1; v_gene: TRBV5-1
CDR3nt: TGTGCCAGCCACAGGGACGGAACTGAAGCTTTCTTT; CDR3aa: CASHRDGTEAFF; j_gene: TRBJ1-1; abundance: .; d_gene: .; v_gene: TRBV2
CDR3nt: TGCAGCGTTACCTACCCAGGCTCCTACAATGAGCAGTTCTTC; CDR3aa: CSVTYPGSYNEQFF; j_gene: TRBJ2-1; abundance: .; d_gene: .; v_gene: TRBV29-1
CDR3nt: TGTGCCAGCAGCTTGACCGGACTAGCGGGAGGACAAGAGACCCAGTACTTC; CDR3aa: CASSLTGLAGGQETQYF; j_gene: TRBJ2-5; abundance: .; d_gene: TRBD2; v_gene: TRBV5-6
CDR3nt: TGTGCCAGCAGTCAAACAGGGTCTGAGCAGTTCTTC; CDR3aa: CASSQTGSEQFF; j_gene: TRBJ2-1; abundance: .; d_gene: .; v_gene: TRBV4-2
CDR3nt: TGTGCCAGCAGCCAAGCCCGGGACAGGGCCTACGAGCAGTACTTC; CDR3aa: CASSQARDRAYEQYF; j_gene: TRBJ2-7; abundance: once; d_gene: TRBD1; v_gene: TRBV4-2
CDR3nt: TGTGCCAGCAGTTGGACAGGGGGCCGTTCAAGTGGCTACACCTTC; CDR3aa: CASSWTGGRSSGYTF; j_gene: TRBJ1-2; abundance: .; d_gene: TRBD1; v_gene: TRBV6-5
CDR3nt: TGTGCCTGGAGTAAAACAGATGGTCAGCCCCAGCATTTT; CDR3aa: CAWSKTDGQPQHF; j_gene: TRBJ1-5; abundance: .; d_gene: .; v_gene: TRBV30
CDR3nt: TGCAGCGTGTTTGGGGGGGGCTCCTACGAGCAGTACTTC; CDR3aa: CSVFGGGSYEQYF; j_gene: TRBJ2-7; abundance: .; d_gene: TRBD2; v_gene: TRBV29-1
CDR3nt: TGTGCCAGCAGCTTAGGGATCGCCCAGGCAGGAGCTTTCTTT; CDR3aa: CASSLGIAQAGAFF; j_gene: TRBJ1-1; abundance: .; d_gene: .; v_gene: TRBV7-9
CDR3nt: TGCGCCAGCAGCTTGCTGACGCAACATTGGGGAGGCACCGGGGAGCTGTTTTTT; CDR3aa: CASSLLTQHWGGTGELFF; j_gene: TRBJ2-2; abundance: .; d_gene: .; v_gene: TRBV5-1
CDR3nt: TGCAGCGTTGATCGGCAAACGGGCACTGAAGCTTTCTTT; CDR3aa: CSVDRQTGTEAFF; j_gene: TRBJ1-1; abundance: once; d_gene: .; v_gene: TRBV29-1
CDR3nt: TGTGCCAGCACTAGGACTAGCGGGTCGGAAGAGACCCAGTACTTC; CDR3aa: CASTRTSGSEETQYF; j_gene: TRBJ2-5; abundance: .; d_gene: TRBD2; v_gene: TRBV6-1
CDR3nt: TGTGCCAGCAGTCCACCCACAGCCGCCGGGGACATTCGTTCTACCGGGGAGCTGTTTTTT; CDR3aa: CASSPPTAAGDIRSTGELFF; j_gene: TRBJ2-2; abundance: .; d_gene: .; v_gene: TRBV28
CDR3nt: TGCGCCAGCAGCTTGGGGGTCTATACCGGGACTAGTATAGGGACTGATGAGCAGTTCTTC; CDR3aa: CASSLGVYTGTSIGTDEQFF; j_gene: TRBJ2-1; abundance: .; d_gene: TRBD2; v_gene: TRBV5-1
CDR3nt: TGTGCCAGCAGCTTAGAACGGGTGAGCACTGAAGCTTTCTTT; CDR3aa: CASSLERVSTEAFF; j_gene: TRBJ1-1; abundance: .; d_gene: .; v_gene: TRBV7-2
CDR3nt: TGTGCCACCAGCAGAGGGGCGGGATCCTATGGCTACACCTTC; CDR3aa: CATSRGAGSYGYTF; j_gene: TRBJ1-2; abundance: .; d_gene: .; v_gene: TRBV15
CDR3nt: TGCGCCAGCCGCGTCGGGACTAGCGGGATCAATGAGCAGTTCTTC; CDR3aa: CASRVGTSGINEQFF; j_gene: TRBJ2-1; abundance: .; d_gene: TRBD2; v_gene: TRBV5-1
CDR3nt: TGTGCCAGCAGTGCGGACAGGGGATCTGGAAACACCATATATTTT; CDR3aa: CASSADRGSGNTIYF; j_gene: TRBJ1-3; abundance: once; d_gene: TRBD1; v_gene: TRBV2
CDR3nt: TGCAGCGTGTCCGACAGGGCCGGGAACACTGAAGCTTTCTTT; CDR3aa: CSVSDRAGNTEAFF; j_gene: TRBJ1-1; abundance: .; d_gene: TRBD1; v_gene: TRBV29-1
CDR3nt: TGTGCCAGCAGCTCGACAGGTAACGAGCAGTACTTC; CDR3aa: CASSSTGNEQYF; j_gene: TRBJ2-7; abundance: .; d_gene: .; v_gene: TRBV7-9
CDR3nt: TGTGCCAGCAGGCCGGACAGGGGGCGCATCCACGAGCAGTACTTC; CDR3aa: CASRPDRGRIHEQYF; j_gene: TRBJ2-7; abundance: .; d_gene: TRBD1; v_gene: TRBV7-2
CDR3nt: TGTGCCTCCTCACTAGCGGGAGATGAGCAGTACTTC; CDR3aa: CASSLAGDEQYF; j_gene: TRBJ2-7; abundance: .; d_gene: TRBD2; v_gene: TRBV6-5
CDR3nt: TGTGCCAGCAGCGGCTTAGCGGGACCCTACGAGCAGTACTTC; CDR3aa: CASSGLAGPYEQYF; j_gene: TRBJ2-7; abundance: .; d_gene: TRBD2; v_gene: TRBV9
CDR3nt: TGCGCCAGCAGCTCGGCCCGAGGCTACGAGCAGTACTTC; CDR3aa: CASSSARGYEQYF; j_gene: TRBJ2-7; abundance: once; d_gene: .; v_gene: TRBV5-1
CDR3nt: TGCGCCAGCAGCCAAGAACCGTCAGCCAGGGAGACCCAGTACTTC; CDR3aa: CASSQEPSARETQYF; j_gene: TRBJ2-5; abundance: .; d_gene: .; v_gene: TRBV4-1
CDR3nt: TGTGCCAGCAGTCGAAACCGGGACAGGGGGCGCAATGAGCAGTTCTTC; CDR3aa: CASSRNRDRGRNEQFF; j_gene: TRBJ2-1; abundance: .; d_gene: TRBD1; v_gene: TRBV27
CDR3nt: TGTGCCAGCAGCCTGACAGGGGGAGGGTTGAGTGAAAAACTGTTTTTT; CDR3aa: CASSLTGGGLSEKLFF; j_gene: TRBJ1-4; abundance: .; d_gene: TRBD1; v_gene: TRBV5-6
CDR3nt: TGCAGCGTTGGGGTCCCGACAGGGCGAAACTCCTACGAGCAGTACTTC; CDR3aa: CSVGVPTGRNSYEQYF; j_gene: TRBJ2-7; abundance: .; d_gene: TRBD1; v_gene: TRBV29-1
CDR3nt: TGTGCCAGCAGTGAATTTGGCAGGGGGGACACTGAAGCTTTCTTT; CDR3aa: CASSEFGRGDTEAFF; j_gene: TRBJ1-1; abundance: .; d_gene: TRBD1; v_gene: TRBV25-1
CDR3nt: TGTGCCAGCAGCTGGCGACAGATACCCACCGGGGAGCTGTTTTTT; CDR3aa: CASSWRQIPTGELFF; j_gene: TRBJ2-2; abundance: .; d_gene: .; v_gene: TRBV5-5
CDR3nt: TGCAGCGTTACCCAGGGGGTGGGGACTGAAGCTTTCTTT; CDR3aa: CSVTQGVGTEAFF; j_gene: TRBJ1-1; abundance: .; d_gene: TRBD1; v_gene: TRBV29-1
CDR3nt: TGTGCCAGCAGCTTAGCGCTGGTTTCGGGGAGACAAGAGACCCAGTACTTC; CDR3aa: CASSLALVSGRQETQYF; j_gene: TRBJ2-5; abundance: once; d_gene: .; v_gene: TRBV7-8
CDR3nt: TGTGCCAGCAGTCCCCAAGTCCAGGGCACAGATACGCAGTATTTT; CDR3aa: CASSPQVQGTDTQYF; j_gene: TRBJ2-3; abundance: .; d_gene: .; v_gene: TRBV27
CDR3nt: TGTGCCAGCAGTGAAGCTAGTTCGGGATTCTACAATGAGCAGTTCTTC; CDR3aa: CASSEASSGFYNEQFF; j_gene: TRBJ2-1; abundance: .; d_gene: .; v_gene: TRBV2
CDR3nt: TGTGCCAGCAGACGGGGAACCAATCAGCCCCAGCATTTT; CDR3aa: CASRRGTNQPQHF; j_gene: TRBJ1-5; abundance: few; d_gene: .; v_gene: TRBV27
CDR3nt: TGTGCCAGCAGTCCCAGACTCGTTGGCTACACCTTC; CDR3aa: CASSPRLVGYTF; j_gene: TRBJ1-2; abundance: few; d_gene: .; v_gene: TRBV28
CDR3nt: TGCAGCGTTGACCTAGCGGGAGGGGCGGAGACCCAGTACTTC; CDR3aa: CSVDLAGGAETQYF; j_gene: TRBJ2-5; abundance: .; d_gene: TRBD2; v_gene: TRBV29-1
CDR3nt: TGTGCCAGCAGCCATCTAGGACAGGGCGACTATGGCTACACCTTC; CDR3aa: CASSHLGQGDYGYTF; j_gene: TRBJ1-2; abundance: .; d_gene: TRBD1; v_gene: TRBV4-2
CDR3nt: TGCGCCAGCAGCTTAGCCCGGGGTTCGGGTGGAAACACCATATATTTT; CDR3aa: CASSLARGSGGNTIYF; j_gene: TRBJ1-3; abundance: .; d_gene: .; v_gene: TRBV5-1
CDR3nt: TGTGCCAGCAGCCCGCCCCGGGACAGCTACGAGCAGTACTTC; CDR3aa: CASSPPRDSYEQYF; j_gene: TRBJ2-7; abundance: .; d_gene: TRBD1; v_gene: TRBV4-2
CDR3nt: TGTGCCGGAGCTCGACAGCTGAACACTGAAGCTTTCTTT; CDR3aa: CAGARQLNTEAFF; j_gene: TRBJ1-1; abundance: .; d_gene: .; v_gene: TRBV2
CDR3nt: TGTGCCACCAGTCCGGACAGGGTCAACCAGCCCCAGCATTTT; CDR3aa: CATSPDRVNQPQHF; j_gene: TRBJ1-5; abundance: .; d_gene: TRBD1; v_gene: TRBV15
CDR3nt: TGTGCCAGCAGCTTAGGACAGGGGGCGTACGAGCAGTACTTC; CDR3aa: CASSLGQGAYEQYF; j_gene: TRBJ2-7; abundance: .; d_gene: TRBD1; v_gene: TRBV7-9
CDR3nt: TGTGCCTGGGGAACAGGGGTTGGGGCCAACGTCCTGACTTTC; CDR3aa: CAWGTGVGANVLTF; j_gene: TRBJ2-6; abundance: once; d_gene: TRBD1; v_gene: TRBV30
CDR3nt: TGTGCCAGCAACCAAAGGCAGGGAAACAATGAGCAGTTCTTC; CDR3aa: CASNQRQGNNEQFF; j_gene: TRBJ2-1; abundance: .; d_gene: .; v_gene: TRBV6-6
CDR3nt: TGTGCCAGCAGGAGGACAGGCTCCTATGGCTACACCTTC; CDR3aa: CASRRTGSYGYTF; j_gene: TRBJ1-2; abundance: .; d_gene: TRBD1; v_gene: TRBV28
CDR3nt: TGTGCCAGCAGTAATCCCAGGAACACTGAAGCTTTCTTT; CDR3aa: CASSNPRNTEAFF; j_gene: TRBJ1-1; abundance: .; d_gene: .; v_gene: TRBV5-6
CDR3nt: TGTGCCAGCAGCTTAGGAGGGGGGCTAGCGGGAGTTTTCAGTGCAGATACGCAGTATTTT; CDR3aa: CASSLGGGLAGVFSADTQYF; j_gene: TRBJ2-3; abundance: .; d_gene: TRBD2; v_gene: TRBV7-8
CDR3nt: TGCGCCAGCAGCTCGTCGACAGGGTGGAGCTCCACAGATACGCAGTATTTT; CDR3aa: CASSSSTGWSSTDTQYF; j_gene: TRBJ2-3; abundance: few; d_gene: TRBD1; v_gene: TRBV5-1
CDR3nt: TGTGCCAGCAGTGGGGACAGCCAACCCTCGGAGCAGTACTTC; CDR3aa: CASSGDSQPSEQYF; j_gene: TRBJ2-7; abundance: .; d_gene: TRBD1; v_gene: TRBV2
CDR3nt: TGTGCCAGCACCCTGGACAGGCCGAACACCGGGGAGCTGTTTTTT; CDR3aa: CASTLDRPNTGELFF; j_gene: TRBJ2-2; abundance: .; d_gene: TRBD1; v_gene: TRBV27
CDR3nt: TGTGCCAGTAGTATGCTTGGGCCTTATGGCTACACCTTC; CDR3aa: CASSMLGPYGYTF; j_gene: TRBJ1-2; abundance: .; d_gene: .; v_gene: TRBV19